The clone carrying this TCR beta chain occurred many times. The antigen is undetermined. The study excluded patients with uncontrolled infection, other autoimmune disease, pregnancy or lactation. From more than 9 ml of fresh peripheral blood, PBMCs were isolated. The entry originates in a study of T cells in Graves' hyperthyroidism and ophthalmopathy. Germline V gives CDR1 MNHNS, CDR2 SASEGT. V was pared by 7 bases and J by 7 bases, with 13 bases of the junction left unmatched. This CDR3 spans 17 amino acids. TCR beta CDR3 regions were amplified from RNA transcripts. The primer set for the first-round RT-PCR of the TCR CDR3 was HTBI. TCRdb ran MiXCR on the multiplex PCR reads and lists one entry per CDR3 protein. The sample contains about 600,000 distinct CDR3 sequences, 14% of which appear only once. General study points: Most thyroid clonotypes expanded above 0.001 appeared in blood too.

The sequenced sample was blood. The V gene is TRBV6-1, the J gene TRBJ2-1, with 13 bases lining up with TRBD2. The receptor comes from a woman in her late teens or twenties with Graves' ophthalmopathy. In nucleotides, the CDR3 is TGTGCCAGCATGAATCCTCGGACTAGCGGGAGTAGGAATGAGCAGTTCTTC. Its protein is CASMNPRTSGSRNEQFF.